What follows describes a single T cell receptor beta chain. Its matching antigen is unknown. The data were taken from a study of cytomegalovirus exposure and HLA in healthy donors. Study-wide points: One variant, a missense change in DCLRE1C, was linked in a later analysis to TCR beta V- and J-gene trimming. By a later analysis, the bulk of CMV-associated TCR beta chains appeared HLA-restricted.

It was with 60 Vbeta and 13 Jbeta primers that the PCR ran. The repertoire was sequenced with immunoSEQ multiplex PCR; TCRdb's copy has only in-frame clones and lacks some. The sample table sets out tens of thousands of clones. The trim removed 0 bases at V and 2 bases at J, leaving 10 bases unmatched. CDR3 length equals 17 residues. CDR1 is SGDLS, CDR2 YYNGEE, per germline. The origin of this receptor is a woman in her 40s in good health and CMV-seronegative. The source material was PBMCs. The chain carries TRBV9 and TRBJ2-5, with 7 nucleotides matching TRBD2. This CDR3 reads CASSVDQSGSGQETQYF. The DNA for the CDR3 is TGTGCCAGCAGCGTAGATCAATCGGGTAGCGGGCAAGAGACCCAGTACTTC.